These T cell receptor beta chains were read from a single sample in a study of blood T cell repertoires in COVID-19. Profiling relied on immunoSEQ multiplex PCR, and the TCRdb table lists in-frame clones only, not all of them. The profile shows some 21,000 clones, 80% to 90% of them singletons. The sequenced sample was peripheral blood. The receptors were gathered from a woman aged 80 or over with active or convalescent COVID-19. CDR3s include the opening cysteine and the closing phenylalanine or tryptophan. A D gene is named only where the DNA matches it firmly. Size values are once, few and many counts, or a class for expanded clones, and some rows have none.

j_gene: TRBJ2-4
abundance: -
d_gene: -
v_gene: TRBV5-8
CDR3aa: CASTRTDTFQYF
CDR3nt: TGTGCCAGCACTCGGACAGACACTTTTCAGTACTTC

j_gene: TRBJ2-6
abundance: -
d_gene: -
v_gene: TRBV7-3
CDR3aa: CASSQGTGANVLTF
CDR3nt: TGTGCCAGCAGCCAGGGTACTGGGGCCAACGTCCTGACTTTC

j_gene: TRBJ1-2
abundance: -
d_gene: -
v_gene: TRBV7-9
CDR3aa: CASSFSAWRNAGYTF
CDR3nt: TGTGCCAGCAGCTTTAGTGCTTGGAGGAATGCTGGCTACACCTTC

j_gene: TRBJ1-5
abundance: -
d_gene: -
v_gene: TRBV12-1
CDR3aa: CASSSPGTGEFGNQPQHF
CDR3nt: TGTGCCAGCAGCTCCCCCGGGACAGGGGAGTTCGGCAATCAGCCCCAGCATTTT

j_gene: TRBJ2-3
abundance: -
d_gene: -
v_gene: TRBV18
CDR3aa: CASSPGGGDTQYF
CDR3nt: TGTGCCAGCTCACCAGGTGGCGGGGATACGCAGTATTTT

j_gene: TRBJ1-2
abundance: few
d_gene: -
v_gene: TRBV6-1
CDR3aa: CASSENQGRHGYTF
CDR3nt: TGTGCCAGCAGTGAAAATCAGGGTAGACATGGCTACACCTTC

j_gene: TRBJ2-1
abundance: -
d_gene: TRBD2
v_gene: TRBV7-8
CDR3aa: CASSATRLAGEQFF
CDR3nt: TGTGCCAGCAGCGCTACCCGACTAGCGGGTGAGCAGTTCTTC

j_gene: TRBJ2-2
abundance: -
d_gene: TRBD2
v_gene: TRBV5-6
CDR3aa: CASRKLAGYPNTGELFF
CDR3nt: TGTGCCAGCAGGAAACTAGCGGGATACCCCAACACCGGGGAGCTGTTTTTT

j_gene: TRBJ2-7
abundance: -
d_gene: -
v_gene: TRBV5-1
CDR3aa: CASSSGGLAEQYF
CDR3nt: TGCGCCAGCAGCTCAGGCGGACTTGCCGAGCAGTACTTC

j_gene: TRBJ2-5
abundance: -
d_gene: TRBD2
v_gene: TRBV4-2
CDR3aa: CASSQRSGGDETQYF
CDR3nt: TGTGCCAGCAGCCAAAGATCTGGGGGGGACGAGACCCAGTACTTC

j_gene: TRBJ2-7
abundance: -
d_gene: TRBD1
v_gene: TRBV9
CDR3aa: CASSVEDRVYEQYF
CDR3nt: TGTGCCAGCAGCGTAGAGGACAGGGTATACGAGCAGTACTTC

j_gene: TRBJ1-1
abundance: -
d_gene: -
v_gene: TRBV4-2
CDR3aa: CASSHILNGGAFF
CDR3nt: TGTGCCAGCAGCCACATCCTAAACGGCGGAGCTTTCTTT

j_gene: TRBJ1-1
abundance: -
d_gene: TRBD1
v_gene: TRBV5-8
CDR3aa: CASSSDRVGTEAFF
CDR3nt: TGTGCCAGCAGCTCGGACAGGGTTGGCACTGAAGCTTTCTTT

j_gene: TRBJ2-1
abundance: once
d_gene: -
v_gene: TRBV9
CDR3aa: CASSAQTRDEQFF
CDR3nt: TGTGCCAGCAGCGCCCAAACTAGGGATGAGCAGTTCTTC

j_gene: TRBJ2-3
abundance: -
d_gene: TRBD2
v_gene: TRBV7-9
CDR3aa: CASSQGLAGNTDTQYF
CDR3nt: TGTGCCAGCAGCCAAGGACTAGCGGGAAACACAGATACGCAGTATTTT

j_gene: TRBJ1-1
abundance: -
d_gene: -
v_gene: TRBV30
CDR3aa: CAWSRGGGTEAFF
CDR3nt: TGTGCCTGGAGTCGGGGTGGAGGCACTGAAGCTTTCTTT

j_gene: TRBJ1-4
abundance: once
d_gene: -
v_gene: TRBV7-8
CDR3aa: CASSSAGEIRFF
CDR3nt: TGTGCCAGCAGCTCGGCAGGGGAGATTCGGTTTTTT

j_gene: TRBJ2-3
abundance: -
d_gene: TRBD2
v_gene: TRBV3-1/TRBV3-2
CDR3aa: CASSPSGRAIPDTQYF
CDR3nt: TGTGCCAGCAGCCCAAGCGGGAGGGCCATCCCAGATACGCAGTATTTT

j_gene: TRBJ2-5
abundance: -
d_gene: TRBD1
v_gene: TRBV19
CDR3aa: CASSTLDRGRAKTQYF
CDR3nt: TGTGCCAGTAGTACCCTCGACAGGGGGAGAGCGAAGACCCAGTACTTC

j_gene: TRBJ1-5
abundance: -
d_gene: TRBD1
v_gene: TRBV18
CDR3aa: CASSRTGGNNQPQHF
CDR3nt: TGTGCCAGCTCACGGACAGGGGGAAACAATCAGCCCCAGCATTTT

j_gene: TRBJ1-4
abundance: -
d_gene: -
v_gene: TRBV5-1
CDR3aa: CASRLNEKLFF
CDR3nt: TGCGCCAGCAGACTTAATGAAAAACTGTTTTTT

j_gene: TRBJ1-2
abundance: -
d_gene: TRBD1
v_gene: TRBV11-2
CDR3aa: CASSSLTGQWGANYGYTF
CDR3nt: TGTGCCAGCAGCTCGTTGACAGGGCAGTGGGGAGCTAACTATGGCTACACCTTC

j_gene: TRBJ2-1
abundance: -
d_gene: -
v_gene: TRBV27
CDR3aa: CASSFREPPGNEQFF
CDR3nt: TGTGCCAGCAGCTTCAGGGAACCCCCAGGGAATGAGCAGTTCTTC

j_gene: TRBJ1-5
abundance: -
d_gene: -
v_gene: TRBV7-2
CDR3aa: CASSFSGGNQPQHF
CDR3nt: TGTGCCAGCAGCTTCTCAGGGGGCAATCAGCCCCAGCATTTT

j_gene: TRBJ2-3
abundance: -
d_gene: TRBD1
v_gene: TRBV2
CDR3aa: CASKTGADTQYF
CDR3nt: TGTGCCAGCAAAACAGGGGCAGATACGCAGTATTTT

j_gene: TRBJ2-6
abundance: -
d_gene: -
v_gene: TRBV4-3
CDR3aa: CASSQDHGASGANVLTF
CDR3nt: TGCGCCAGCAGCCAAGATCATGGGGCCTCTGGGGCCAACGTCCTGACTTTC

j_gene: TRBJ1-4
abundance: -
d_gene: -
v_gene: TRBV30
CDR3aa: CAWRVGTGISTNEKLFF
CDR3nt: TGTGCCTGGAGAGTGGGCACAGGGATCAGCACTAATGAAAAACTGTTTTTT

j_gene: TRBJ2-7
abundance: once
d_gene: TRBD1
v_gene: TRBV18
CDR3aa: CATTRTGQNIYEQYF
CDR3nt: TGTGCCACCACAAGGACGGGACAGAATATTTACGAGCAGTACTTC

j_gene: TRBJ1-6
abundance: -
d_gene: -
v_gene: TRBV28
CDR3aa: CASSPSPELTYNSPLHF
CDR3nt: TGTGCCAGCAGTCCTTCACCCGAACTCACCTATAATTCACCCCTCCACTTT

j_gene: TRBJ1-5
abundance: -
d_gene: -
v_gene: TRBV6-5
CDR3aa: CASHQGGNQPQHF
CDR3nt: TGTGCCAGCCACCAAGGAGGTAATCAGCCCCAGCATTTT

j_gene: TRBJ2-7
abundance: -
d_gene: TRBD2
v_gene: TRBV10-3
CDR3aa: CAITGGGDEQYF
CDR3nt: TGTGCCATCACTGGGGGGGGAGACGAGCAGTACTTC

j_gene: TRBJ2-1
abundance: -
d_gene: -
v_gene: TRBV5-1
CDR3aa: CASSSQGGGLGEQFF
CDR3nt: TGCGCCAGCAGCTCCCAAGGAGGGGGCTTGGGGGAGCAGTTCTTC

j_gene: TRBJ1-5
abundance: -
d_gene: -
v_gene: TRBV28
CDR3aa: CASSFSNQPQHF
CDR3nt: TGTGCCAGCAGTTTTAGTAATCAGCCCCAGCATTTT

j_gene: TRBJ2-1
abundance: -
d_gene: TRBD2
v_gene: TRBV6-5
CDR3aa: CASSYRGSSYNEQFF
CDR3nt: TGTGCCAGCAGTTACCGCGGGAGCTCCTACAATGAGCAGTTCTTC

j_gene: TRBJ2-7
abundance: -
d_gene: -
v_gene: TRBV25-1
CDR3aa: CASRDTYEQYF
CDR3nt: TGTGCCAGCCGGGACACCTACGAGCAGTACTTC

j_gene: TRBJ1-2
abundance: -
d_gene: -
v_gene: TRBV9
CDR3aa: CASSERPGDGYTF
CDR3nt: TGTGCCAGCAGCGAGAGGCCCGGGGATGGCTACACCTTC

j_gene: TRBJ2-3
abundance: -
d_gene: -
v_gene: TRBV18
CDR3aa: CASSPSNTQYF
CDR3nt: TGTGCCAGCTCACCCAGTAATACGCAGTATTTT

j_gene: TRBJ1-2
abundance: -
d_gene: -
v_gene: TRBV4-2
CDR3aa: CASSQLGQSQTNF
CDR3nt: TGTGCCAGCAGCCAATTAGGACAGAGCCAAACTAACTTC

j_gene: TRBJ2-7
abundance: -
d_gene: -
v_gene: TRBV21-1
CDR3aa: CASSSYRGRIYEQYF
CDR3nt: TGTGCCAGCAGCAGCTACAGGGGGCGCATCTACGAGCAGTACTTC

j_gene: TRBJ1-1
abundance: few
d_gene: -
v_gene: TRBV4-2
CDR3aa: CASSLSSMNTEAFF
CDR3nt: TGTGCCAGCAGCCTTTCATCTATGAACACTGAAGCTTTCTTT

j_gene: TRBJ2-5
abundance: -
d_gene: TRBD2
v_gene: TRBV10-3
CDR3aa: CAISQLAGGPLGETQYF
CDR3nt: TGTGCCATCAGTCAACTAGCGGGAGGGCCGTTAGGAGAGACCCAGTACTTC

j_gene: TRBJ2-2
abundance: -
d_gene: TRBD2
v_gene: TRBV9
CDR3aa: CASSVVLAGGNGELFF
CDR3nt: TGTGCCAGCAGCGTAGTACTAGCGGGGGGGAACGGGGAGCTGTTTTTT

j_gene: TRBJ2-2
abundance: -
d_gene: -
v_gene: TRBV7-3
CDR3aa: CASSPTPIAGAGTGELFF
CDR3nt: TGTGCCAGCAGCCCCACCCCCATCGCGGGGGCGGGCACCGGGGAGCTGTTTTTT

j_gene: TRBJ1-1
abundance: once
d_gene: TRBD1
v_gene: TRBV27
CDR3aa: CASNDRGSNTEAFF
CDR3nt: TGTGCCAGCAACGACAGGGGATCGAACACTGAAGCTTTCTTT

j_gene: TRBJ1-6
abundance: -
d_gene: TRBD1
v_gene: TRBV9
CDR3aa: CASSLAGQLNSPLHF
CDR3nt: TGTGCCAGCAGCCTCGCGGGACAGCTTAATTCACCCCTCCACTTT

j_gene: TRBJ2-1
abundance: -
d_gene: -
v_gene: TRBV30
CDR3aa: CAWSVGTRFADEQFF
CDR3nt: TGTGCCTGGAGTGTTGGGACACGGTTTGCGGATGAGCAGTTCTTC

j_gene: TRBJ2-7
abundance: once
d_gene: TRBD2
v_gene: TRBV2
CDR3aa: CASSPVAGGPYEQYF
CDR3nt: TGTGCCAGCAGTCCAGTCGCGGGAGGGCCTTACGAGCAGTACTTC